These 27 T cell receptor beta chains originate from one sample sequenced in a study of response to subunit inactivated influenza vaccine (dated by TCRdb to the late 2010s). Receptors were amplified or captured by RT-PCR. These reads were obtained on an Illumina HiSeq 2500. TCRdb's own reprocessing of the public reads used fastp at Q25 and MiXCR and kept productive beta chains. CDR3 protein sequences are deduplicated, and each keeps its most common genes and DNA. The sample profile shows approximately 500,000 distinct CDR3 sequences; 14% of them were found once. The ten biggest clones cover 11% of the sample. Sequencing was performed on PBMCs from blood, taken 12 days after vaccination. The receptors derive from a man aged 50-60 years who received an inactivated influenza vaccine. Donor details come from another sample of the same person, matched by shared clones.

This clonotype appeared a few times. For the CDR3, the DNA is TGTGCCAGCTCCCTACCGGGAACAGGGGGCAACTATGGCTACACCTTC. As protein: CASSLPGTGGNYGYTF. The chain joins TRBV18 to TRBJ1-2; TRBD1 aligns across 9 bases. Trimming took 6 bases from V and 2 from J; bases not matched to a gene: 10. The CDR3 is 16 residues long. Germline V gene lookup returns CDR1 KGHSH and CDR2 LQKENI.

This clonotype occurred a few times. V and J are TRBV5-1 and TRBJ2-7; 9 bases agree with TRBD1. V shed 0 bases and J 6 bases; nucleotides not matched to a gene: 7. CDR1 and CDR2 from the germline V gene are SGHRS and YFSETQ. This CDR3 has 15 amino acids. The CDR3 loop is CASSLAPGTGSEQYF. The CDR3 DNA follows: TGCGCCAGCAGCTTGGCCCCCGGGACAGGGAGCGAGCAGTACTTC. Using reference TRBV5-1 and TRBJ2-7 for the parts outside the CDR3, the full variable domain is KAGVTQTPRYLIKTRGQQVTLSCSPISGHRSVSWYQQTPGQGLQFLFEYFSETQRNKGNFPGRFSGRQFSNSRSEMNVSTLELGDSALYLCASSLAPGTGSEQYFGPGTRLTVT.

This clonotype was counted only a few times. The rearrangement uses TRBV5-1 and TRBJ1-6; the match to TRBD1 covers 8 bases. The CDR3 is 16 residues long. In germline, CDR1 is SGHRS, CDR2 YFSETQ. V was clipped by 4 bases and J by 6 bases; unmatched bases: 9. The CDR3 is CASSETGTGGNSPLHF. In DNA, the CDR3 is TGCGCCAGCAGCGAGACCGGGACAGGCGGTAATTCACCCCTCCACTTT.

The table lists this clonotype with a few counts. The V gene is TRBV28, the J gene TRBJ1-2; D unresolved. Deletions cut 4 bases from V and 8 bases from J, with 11 bases between. The CDR3 is 12 amino acids. Germline CDR1 reads MDHEN; CDR2 reads SYDVKM. This chain's CDR3 is CASSSYSDGYTF. In nucleotides, the CDR3 is TGTGCCAGCAGTTCTTATTCGGACGGCTACACCTTC.

The genes are TRBV7-9 and TRBJ2-7; D remains unclear. With 5 bases removed from V and 6 bases from J, the gap between germline ends came to 11 bases. The CDR3 is made up of 12 amino acids. CDR1 and CDR2 (germline): SEHNR, FQNEAQ (reference sequence). CDR3 in DNA: TGTGCCAGCAGCCCCCGACACAGCGAGCAGTACTTC. As protein: CASSPRHSEQYF.

This clonotype has just a few counts. This chain uses TRBV20-1 with TRBJ2-2; 11 nucleotides match TRBD2. With V trimmed by 0 bases and J by 7 bases, 13 bases remained unmatched. The germline V gene encodes CDR1 DFQATT and CDR2 SNEGSKA (reference sequence). The CDR3 totals 18 residues. The CDR3 bases are TGCAGTGCTAGAGATGTAACTAGCGGGGGACCGATGGGCGGGGAGCTGTTTTTT. Its protein is CSARDVTSGGPMGGELFF.

About this clonotype: Germline and junction disagree at one end, which may indicate a read error. The rearrangement joins TRBV6-5 to TRBJ2-1, with 8 positions matching TRBD2. CDR3 size: 14 residues. Germline CDR1 reads MNHEY; CDR2 reads SVGAGI. CDR3 DNA sequence: TGTGCCAGAAGTTCGGGACTAGTCTACAATGAGCAGTTCTTC. It specifies CARSSGLVYNEQFF.

Ten or more counts support this clonotype. V gene TRBV7-3 combines with J gene TRBJ2-3; 9 bases match TRBD2. J lost 3 bases, V lost 6 bases, and 4 bases had no gene match. Germline V gives CDR1 SGHTA, CDR2 FQGTGA. The CDR3 length is 14 residues. CDR3 DNA: TGTGCCAGCAGTAGCGGGAGTGGAACAGATACGCAGTATTTT. Translating it yields CASSSGSGTDTQYF.

The genes are TRBV29-1 and TRBJ1-2; D unresolved. Per germline, CDR1 SQVTM and CDR2 ANQGSEA. The V gene lost 1 base and the J gene lost 7 bases, with 1 base spanning the gap. The length of the CDR3 is 9 residues. CDR3 in amino acids: CSVEVGYTF. The CDR3 nucleotides read TGCAGCGTTGAAGTTGGCTACACCTTC.

This clonotype was counted only a few times. The chain links TRBV11-2 to TRBJ2-1; D remains ambiguous. CDR1 is SGHAT, CDR2 FQNNGV, per germline. Between the trimmed V and J ends, which lost 4 bases and 5 bases, there was a span of 15 bases. There are 15 residues in the CDR3. The CDR3 region has the DNA TGTGCCAGCAGCTCCCCCCGCACCTGGAACAATGAGCAGTTCTTC. It translates to CASSSPRTWNNEQFF.

The chain joins TRBV20-1 to TRBJ2-2; the match to TRBD1 covers 10 bases. The germline V gene encodes CDR1 DFQATT and CDR2 SNEGSKA (reference sequence). Trimming at V came to 0 bases and at J to 5 bases, leaving 3 bases not matched to a gene. The length of the CDR3 is 15 residues. CDR3 nucleotides: TGCAGTGCTAGAGATCAGGGACAGGGGACCGGGGAGCTGTTTTTT. Translation: CSARDQGQGTGELFF.

The V and J genes are TRBV10-3 and TRBJ2-1; 10 bases are a match to TRBD2. CDR1 ENHRY and CDR2 SYGVKD come from the germline V gene. V shed 7 bases, J shed 7 bases, and the junction held 25 bases outside the gene matches. This CDR3 is built from 20 residues. CDR3 in amino acids: CAIKGLAEPLAGGSGNEQFF. Written as DNA, the CDR3 is TGTGCCATCAAGGGACTCGCTGAACCCTTAGCGGGAGGTAGTGGGAATGAGCAGTTCTTC.

The chain couples TRBV11-2 to TRBJ1-1, with a weak D call TRBD1 (6 bases). Trimming cost V 2 bases and J 3 bases, with 19 bases left between them. Looked up from germline, CDR1 is SGHAT and CDR2 is FQNNGV. This CDR3 contains 17 residues. This chain's CDR3 is CASSLRSTGSGDTEAFF. The CDR3 DNA is TGTGCCAGCAGCTTAAGGTCCACAGGGTCCGGGGACACTGAAGCTTTCTTT.

This clonotype was detected a few times. The chain is built from TRBV6-5 and TRBJ2-7; D is perhaps TRBD1 (6 bases). Trimming cost V 3 bases and J 2 bases, with 20 bases left between them. This CDR3 region has 17 residues. Germline assignment: CDR1 MNHEY and CDR2 SVGAGI. CDR3 loop: CASSYGFDTQGPYEQYF. The CDR3, as DNA: TGTGCCAGCAGTTATGGGTTTGACACCCAGGGGCCCTACGAGCAGTACTTC.

The V gene is TRBV5-1, the J gene TRBJ2-3; 10 bases line up with TRBD2. Germline V CDR1 and CDR2: SGHRS, YFSETQ. After removal of 4 bases from V and 3 bases from J, the junction contained 14 bases not matched to a gene. CDR3 size: 18 residues. CDR3: CASSGPLPSGRTTDTQYF. The CDR3 coding sequence is TGCGCCAGCAGCGGCCCACTACCTAGCGGGAGAACGACAGATACGCAGTATTTT.

This clonotype was seen only a few times. The rearrangement uses TRBV6-2 or TRBV6-3 and TRBJ2-5; 8 nucleotides match TRBD2. V dropped 6 bases and J dropped 1; count of bases not matched to a gene: 10. Germline V lookup: CDR1 MNHEY, CDR2 SVGEGT. The CDR3 totals 16 residues. CDR3 nucleotides: TGTGCCAGCAGCTCCTACAACCTAGCGGGCCAAGAGACCCAGTACTTC. Amino acids: CASSSYNLAGQETQYF.

In this sample, this clonotype turned up once. The chain combines TRBV19 with TRBJ2-1, with D possibly TRBD2 on 6 matching bases. The V end was cut by 5 bases, the J end by 3 bases, with 14 bases between. The CDR3 runs to 15 residues. CDR1 is LNHDA and CDR2 is SQIVND in the germline V gene (reference sequence). The CDR3 nucleotides are TGTGCCAGTAGTCTTGTGGGAGGATACTACAATGAGCAGTTCTTC. It is translated as CASSLVGGYYNEQFF.

This clonotype was counted ten times or more. V gene TRBV7-2 combines with J gene TRBJ2-7; D is ambiguous. V was shortened by 5 bases and J by 3 bases, with 20 bases between the two germline ends. Looked up from germline, CDR1 is SGHTA and CDR2 is FQGNSA. The CDR3 is made up of 16 amino acids. CDR3 in DNA: TGTGCCAGCAGCCCAATTCGGCAATCCCCCTACTACGAGCAGTACTTC. As protein: CASSPIRQSPYYEQYF.

This clonotype occurred many times. This sequence joins TRBV12-3 or TRBV12-4 and TRBJ2-2; 8 nucleotides agree with TRBD2. There are 18 residues in the CDR3. Trimming took 2 bases from V and 6 from J; bases not matched to a gene: 14. The CDR3 sequence is CASSLRGGAGAIPGELFF. Written as DNA, the CDR3 is TGTGCCAGCAGTTTACGGGGGGGAGCGGGAGCGATTCCCGGGGAGCTGTTTTTT.

The V and J genes are TRBV6-2 or TRBV6-3 and TRBJ2-4; TRBD2 matches at 14 bases. V was clipped by 7 bases and J by 8 bases; unmatched bases: 4. CDR1 is MNHEY and CDR2 is SVGEGT in the germline V gene. The CDR3 is 14 residues long. CDR3 loop: CASNGLAGGYIQYF. CDR3 DNA sequence: TGTGCCAGCAACGGACTAGCGGGAGGTTACATTCAGTACTTC.

The V call is TRBV5-1, the J call TRBJ2-5, with TRBD2 identical over 8 bases. The length of the CDR3 is 17 residues. The ends lost 0 bases at V and 0 bases at J; junction bases unmatched: 7. Germline CDR1 SGHRS, CDR2 YFSETQ. The CDR3 here is CASSLGGLGVYQETQYF. The CDR3 DNA reads TGCGCCAGCAGCTTGGGGGGACTAGGAGTGTACCAAGAGACCCAGTACTTC.

This clonotype was observed a handful of times. The V call is TRBV25-1, the J call TRBJ2-2, with 9 bases identical to TRBD1. J was trimmed by 4 bases and V by 1 base; bases with no gene match: 4. Germline assignment: CDR1 MGHDK and CDR2 SYGVNS. The CDR3 consists of 16 residues. CDR3 DNA sequence: TGTGCCAGCAGTGAATGGAGGACAGGGGTCACCGGGGAGCTGTTTTTT. It codes for CASSEWRTGVTGELFF.

This sequence joins TRBV19 and TRBJ2-1; tentatively, D is TRBD1 or TRBD2 (5 bases each). CDR1 and CDR2 from the germline V gene are LNHDA and SQIVND (reference sequence). The V end was cut by 1 base, the J end by 7 bases, with 14 bases between. The CDR3 is made up of 15 amino acids. The CDR3 bases are TGTGCCAGTAGTATAGGAACAGGACTTAGGAATGAGCAGTTCTTC. It is translated as CASSIGTGLRNEQFF.

The chain has TRBV7-2 and TRBJ2-1, with 10 bases fitting TRBD2. Germline loops: CDR1 SGHTA, CDR2 FQGNSA. The CDR3 has 15 residues. J was trimmed by 7 bases and V by 5 bases; bases with no gene match: 8. The CDR3 sequence is CASSTTSGIRNEQFF. The DNA of the CDR3 is TGTGCCAGCAGCACCACTAGCGGGATTAGAAATGAGCAGTTCTTC.

Ten or more counts support this clonotype. This sequence joins TRBV7-9 and TRBJ2-1, with D possibly being TRBD2 (5 bases). Per the germline V gene, CDR1 is SEHNR and CDR2 is FQNEAQ (reference sequence). This CDR3 has 16 amino acids. Trimming pared 2 bases from V and 0 bases from J, leaving 11 bases between. The DNA of the CDR3 is TGTGCCAGCAGCTTACCCACTAGTTCCTCCTACAATGAGCAGTTCTTC. It yields the protein CASSLPTSSSYNEQFF.

The V and J genes are TRBV20-1 and TRBJ2-1, with 11 bases aligning to TRBD2. The CDR3 extends over 17 amino acids. Germline V lookup: CDR1 DFQATT, CDR2 SNEGSKA (reference sequence). With V trimmed by 0 bases and J by 1 base, 5 bases remained unmatched. The CDR3 DNA reads TGCAGTGCTAGAGATTCCCTAGCGGGAGGTTCCTACAATGAGCAGTTCTTC. It is translated as CSARDSLAGGSYNEQFF.

In its sample, this clonotype was seen a few times. The J gene is TRBJ2-3, the V gene TRBV6-2 or TRBV6-3; D perhaps matches TRBD1 (6 bases). V was cut by 4 bases and J by 2 bases, with 13 bases left in between. The CDR3 runs to 15 residues. Germline V gene data show CDR1 as MNHEY and CDR2 as SVGEGT. The CDR3, as DNA: TGTGCCAGCAGTTCACACAGGGAGTCCACAGATACGCAGTATTTT. It is translated as CASSSHRESTDTQYF.